Reported below is one T cell receptor beta chain. Its target is unknown. The record originates from a study of CD8 T cells in Susac syndrome. Findings and caveats of the study: Clonal expansion was missing from Susac syndrome CD4+ T cell repertoires.

With random hexamers, 0.5 to 1 ug RNA was reverse transcribed. TCRdb ran MiXCR on the immunoSEQ multiplex PCR reads and lists one entry per CDR3 protein. The table shows 200,000 to 250,000 distinct CDR3 sequences, with less than 95% occurring only once. CDR1 is SGHVS and CDR2 is FQNEAQ in the germline V gene. The V gene lost 0 bases and the J gene lost 5 bases, with 10 bases spanning the gap. The CDR3 sequence is 14 residues long. The chain employs TRBV7-8 and TRBJ1-2, with D possibly being TRBD1 (6 bases). The sequence was obtained from a human donor with Susac syndrome. Sequencing was performed on CD4+ T cells from PBMCs. The CDR3 DNA follows: TGTGCCAGCAGCTTAGCTGACAGGACATATGGCTACACCTTC. Encoded protein: CASSLADRTYGYTF. The entire variable domain, with the rest obtained from reference TRBV7-8 and TRBJ1-2, is as follows: GAGVSQSPRYKVAKRGQDVALRCDPISGHVSLFWYQQALGQGPEFLTYFQNEAQLDKSGLPSDRFFAERPEGSVSTLKIQRTQQEDSAVYLCASSLADRTYGYTFGSGTRLTVV.